This T cell receptor (beta chain) is from a study of Ad26.COV2.S vaccination and SARS-CoV-2 variants (dated by TCRdb to the early 2020s). Regarding the study in general: Vaccine-arm donors came from COV1001, a multicentre, randomized, double-blind, placebo-controlled phase I-IIa trial of Ad26.COV2.S in healthy adults. Participants in the trial were split at random into five groups of five each, receiving low-dose or high-dose Ad26.COV2.S once or twice, or else placebo on both occasions. Ad26.COV2.S was administered intramuscularly at a dose of 5x10^10 or 1x10^11 viral particles, either as one shot or as two shots given 56 days apart. TCRbeta repertoire sequencing served as the tool for gauging how specific and how broad the SARS-CoV-2-reactive T cell receptors were following Ad26.COV2.S vaccination. The TCR-sequenced set comprised roughly 30 samples: approximately 19 Ad26.COV2.S vaccine recipients, 5 placebo recipients and 8 SARS-CoV-2 convalescent individuals. Throughout the experiments and outcome assessment, investigators stayed blinded to trial group allocation.

The immunoSEQ Assay was used to sequence TCRbeta CDR3 regions. After extraction, genomic DNA underwent amplification by bias-controlled multiplex PCR, followed by high-throughput sequencing. The paper's data handling went like this. Collapsing and filtering of sequences were performed to quantify the absolute abundance of each unique TCRbeta CDR3 region. T cell fraction was estimated by normalization of TCRbeta template counts to usable DNA, with usable DNA being measured through amplification of reference genes present in all nucleated cells. Repertoire TCRs were annotated as SARS-CoV-2-specific when V gene, CDR3 amino acid sequence and J gene were exactly matched to a known reactive TCR set. The reference SARS-CoV-2 TCR set came from MIRA and was filtered for enrichment in COVID-19-positive ImmuneCODE repertoires, removing public or cross-reactive TCRs. Using the MIRA antigens, annotated TCRs were further analysed by specific ORF or by position within an ORF. Breadth was defined as annotated unique rearrangements over total unique productive rearrangements; depth was the summed frequency of those rearrangements. Two-sided Wilcoxon rank-sum tests were applied when comparing TCR breadth between groups. The immuneACCESS repertoire file appears here via TCRdb, limited to in-frame rearrangements. These files lack a portion of the clones; in checked studies, under half of the deficit traces to unresolved V genes, and the cause of the others is not known. That table is the source of V, J and clone size, and D and trimming were worked out from the DNA. This sample gives 400,000 to 450,000 clones in total; roughly 90% of them show up just once. 9% to 15% of the sample is taken by the ten largest.

What the authors observed across the whole study: The study lacked the statistical power to compare responses across vaccine doses or regimens. According to the authors, total T cell responses may have been underestimated by the TCR breadth and depth analyses. Substantial breadth of spike-specific CD8+ and CD4+ T cell responses was reported after vaccination. Higher spike-specific TCR breadth was observed in Ad26.COV2.S recipients than in placebo recipients (P = 0.0014). Comparable non-spike TCR breadth was observed between vaccine and placebo recipients, consistent with only spike being contained in the vaccine.

The germline V gene (reference sequence) specifies MNHNY as CDR1 and SVGAGI as CDR2. Cut back by 6 bases and 1 base, the V and J ends lie 9 bases apart. Taken from cysteine to phenylalanine, the CDR3 has 13 residues. The retained sequence is limited to the CDR3, 39 bases, with the frame set at the first base. The table lists this clone with a count of one. Its antigen is currently not known. One base away there is no much larger clone; base qualities are not given. In the paper's terms, the treatment or condition label means: some 19 received Ad26.COV2.S at low or high dose, single or two shots; several received placebo; per-sample allocation not given. Repertoires of vaccine and placebo recipients were sequenced from samples collected on day 63 after the first injection. Cohort 1b enrolled about two dozen adults aged 18-55 years at a single site in Boston, USA, between 29 July and 7 August 2020. Ad26.COV2.S consisted of a replication-incompetent adenovirus type 26 vector by which a prefusion-stabilized SARS-CoV-2 spike protein from the original Wuhan strain was expressed.

The TCR sequence derives from a person between 18 and 60 years old who received the Ad26.COV2.S COVID-19 vaccine or a placebo. The sequence is built from TRBV6-6 and TRBJ1-1; a tentative D match to TRBD1 spans 6 bases. The material sequenced was peripheral blood, taken in a trial of Ad26.COV2.S vaccine versus placebo. The CDR3 reads as follows: CASSRQENTEAFF. The nucleotides read TGTGCCAGCAGCCGACAGGAGAACACTGAAGCTTTCTTT.